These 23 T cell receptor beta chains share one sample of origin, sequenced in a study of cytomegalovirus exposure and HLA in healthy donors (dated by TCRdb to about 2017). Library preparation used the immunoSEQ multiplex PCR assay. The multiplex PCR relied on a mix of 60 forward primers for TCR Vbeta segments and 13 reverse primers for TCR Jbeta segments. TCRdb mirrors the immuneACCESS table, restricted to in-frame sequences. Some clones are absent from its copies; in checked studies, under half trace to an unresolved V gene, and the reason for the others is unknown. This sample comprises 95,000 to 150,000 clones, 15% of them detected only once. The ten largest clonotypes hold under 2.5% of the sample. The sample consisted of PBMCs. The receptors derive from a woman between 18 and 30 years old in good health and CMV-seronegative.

The CDR3, as DNA: TGCAGCGTTAGGGGGGGGAGGACCTACGAGCAGTACTTC. Amino acids: CSVRGGRTYEQYF. The chain employs TRBV29-1 and TRBJ2-7, with D possibly TRBD2 on 7 matching bases. The CDR3 loop spans 13 amino acids. CDR1 is SQVTM and CDR2 is ANQGSEA in the germline V gene. V gave up 5 bases and J gave up 2 bases, with 13 bases separating them.

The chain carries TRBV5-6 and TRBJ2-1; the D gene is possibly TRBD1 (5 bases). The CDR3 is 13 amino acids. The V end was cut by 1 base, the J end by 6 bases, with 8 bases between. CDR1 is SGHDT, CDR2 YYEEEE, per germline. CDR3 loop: CASSLLGVNEQFF. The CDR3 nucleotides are TGTGCCAGCAGCTTGCTAGGGGTCAATGAGCAGTTCTTC.

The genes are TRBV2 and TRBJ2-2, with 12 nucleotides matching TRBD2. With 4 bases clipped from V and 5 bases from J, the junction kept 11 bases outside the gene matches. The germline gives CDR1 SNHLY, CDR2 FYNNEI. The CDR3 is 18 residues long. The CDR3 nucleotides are TGTGCCAGCAGTGGAGGAAGACTAGCGGGAGTCTGGACCGGGGAGCTGTTTTTT. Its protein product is CASSGGRLAGVWTGELFF.

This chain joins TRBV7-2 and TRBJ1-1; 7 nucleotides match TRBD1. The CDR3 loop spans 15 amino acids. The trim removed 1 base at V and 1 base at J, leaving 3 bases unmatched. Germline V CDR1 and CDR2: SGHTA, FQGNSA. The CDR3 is CASSLVSGGNTEAFF. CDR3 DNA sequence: TGTGCCAGCAGCTTAGTATCAGGGGGGAACACTGAAGCTTTCTTT.

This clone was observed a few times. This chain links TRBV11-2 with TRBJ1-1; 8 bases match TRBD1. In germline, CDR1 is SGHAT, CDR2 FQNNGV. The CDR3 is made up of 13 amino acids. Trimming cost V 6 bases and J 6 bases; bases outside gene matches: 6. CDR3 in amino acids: CASRRTGQSEAFF. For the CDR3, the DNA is TGTGCCAGCAGACGGACAGGGCAATCTGAAGCTTTCTTT.

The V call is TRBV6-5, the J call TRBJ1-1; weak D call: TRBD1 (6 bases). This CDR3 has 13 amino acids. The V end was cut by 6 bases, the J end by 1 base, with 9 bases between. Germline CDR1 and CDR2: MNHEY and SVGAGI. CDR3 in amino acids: CASSRTANTEAFF. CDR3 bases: TGTGCCAGCAGCCGGACAGCGAACACTGAAGCTTTCTTT.

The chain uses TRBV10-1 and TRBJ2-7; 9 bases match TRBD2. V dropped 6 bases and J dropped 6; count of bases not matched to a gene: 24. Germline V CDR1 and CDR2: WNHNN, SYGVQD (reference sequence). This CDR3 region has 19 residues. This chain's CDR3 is CASRRNRRRVGLAPCEQYF. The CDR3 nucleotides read TGCGCCAGCAGGAGGAACAGGCGACGCGTGGGACTAGCCCCCTGCGAGCAGTACTTC.

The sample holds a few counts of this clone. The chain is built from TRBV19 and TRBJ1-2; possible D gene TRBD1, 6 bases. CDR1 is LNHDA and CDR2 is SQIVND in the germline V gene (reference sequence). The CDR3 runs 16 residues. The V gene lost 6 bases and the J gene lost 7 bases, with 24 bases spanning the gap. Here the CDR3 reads CASRSRLTDRSFGYTF. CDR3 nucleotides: TGTGCCAGTAGGAGTAGGCTGACGGACAGAAGTTTTGGCTACACCTTC. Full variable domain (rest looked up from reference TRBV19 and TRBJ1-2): DGGITQSPKYLFRKEGQNVTLSCEQNLNHDAMYWYRQDPGQGLRLIYYSQIVNDFQKGDIAEGYSVSREKKESFPLTVTSAQKNPTAFYLCASRSRLTDRSFGYTFGSGTRLTVV.

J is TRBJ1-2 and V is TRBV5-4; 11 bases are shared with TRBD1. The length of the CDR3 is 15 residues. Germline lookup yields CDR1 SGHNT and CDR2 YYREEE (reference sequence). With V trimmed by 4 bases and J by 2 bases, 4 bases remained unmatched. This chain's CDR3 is CASSAGQGANYGYTF. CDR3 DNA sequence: TGTGCCAGCAGCGCCGGACAGGGGGCAAACTATGGCTACACCTTC.

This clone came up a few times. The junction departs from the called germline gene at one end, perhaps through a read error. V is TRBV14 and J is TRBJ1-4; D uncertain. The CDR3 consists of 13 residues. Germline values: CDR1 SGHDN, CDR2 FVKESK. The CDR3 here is CASNQGAWEKLFF. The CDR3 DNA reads TGTGCCAGCAACCAAGGAGCCTGGGAAAAACTGTTTTTT.

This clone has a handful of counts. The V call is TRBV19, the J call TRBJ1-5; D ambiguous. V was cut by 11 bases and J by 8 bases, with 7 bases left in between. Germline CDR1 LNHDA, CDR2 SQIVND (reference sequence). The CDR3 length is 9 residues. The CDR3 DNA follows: TGTGCCGGCGGGGAGCCCCAGCATTTT. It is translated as CAGGEPQHF.

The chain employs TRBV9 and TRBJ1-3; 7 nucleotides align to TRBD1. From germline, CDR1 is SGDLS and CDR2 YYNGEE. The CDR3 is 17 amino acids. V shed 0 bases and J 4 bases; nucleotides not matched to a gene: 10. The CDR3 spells CASSVAPAGQVGNTIYF. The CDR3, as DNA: TGTGCCAGCAGCGTAGCCCCGGCCGGACAGGTGGGAAACACCATATATTTT.

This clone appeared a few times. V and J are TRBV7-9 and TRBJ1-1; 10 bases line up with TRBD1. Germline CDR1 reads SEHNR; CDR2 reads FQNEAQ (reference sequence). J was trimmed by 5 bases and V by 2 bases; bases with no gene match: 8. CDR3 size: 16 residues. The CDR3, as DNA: TGTGCCAGCAGCTTATTACCGGGACAGGGGTATACTGAAGCTTTCTTT. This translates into CASSLLPGQGYTEAFF.

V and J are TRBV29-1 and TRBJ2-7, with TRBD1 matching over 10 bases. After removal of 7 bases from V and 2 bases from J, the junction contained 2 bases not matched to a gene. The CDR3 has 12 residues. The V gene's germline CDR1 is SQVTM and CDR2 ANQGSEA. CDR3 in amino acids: CSGGQGAYEQYF. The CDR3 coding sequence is TGCAGCGGTGGACAGGGGGCCTACGAGCAGTACTTC.

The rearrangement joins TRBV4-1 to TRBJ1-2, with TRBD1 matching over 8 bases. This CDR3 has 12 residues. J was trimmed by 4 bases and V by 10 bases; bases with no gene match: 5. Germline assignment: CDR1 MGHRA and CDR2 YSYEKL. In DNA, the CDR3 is TGCGCCACCAGGGGGCAGTCCTATGGCTACACCTTC. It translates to CATRGQSYGYTF.

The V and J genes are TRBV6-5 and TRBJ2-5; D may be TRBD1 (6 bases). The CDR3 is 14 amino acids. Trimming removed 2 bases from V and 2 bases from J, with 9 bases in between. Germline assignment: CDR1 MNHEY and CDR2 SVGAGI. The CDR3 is CASSYGRGQETQYF. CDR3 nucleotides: TGTGCCAGCAGTTACGGCAGGGGTCAAGAGACCCAGTACTTC.

CDR3 amino acids: CSAWSPTGSAGTDTQYF. CDR3 nucleotides: TGCAGCGCTTGGTCCCCCACAGGGTCGGCCGGCACAGATACGCAGTATTTT. The chain joins TRBV29-1 to TRBJ2-3; D may be TRBD1 (6 bases). CDR1 SQVTM and CDR2 ANQGSEA come from the germline V gene. The CDR3 is made up of 17 amino acids. Trimming removed 7 bases at V and 1 base at J, with 24 bases between.

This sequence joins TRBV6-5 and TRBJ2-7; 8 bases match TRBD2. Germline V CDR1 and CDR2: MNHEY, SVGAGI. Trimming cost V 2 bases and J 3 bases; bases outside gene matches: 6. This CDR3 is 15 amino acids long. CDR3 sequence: CASSYGLAGRYEQYF. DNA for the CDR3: TGTGCCAGCAGTTACGGGCTAGCGGGTCGCTACGAGCAGTACTTC.

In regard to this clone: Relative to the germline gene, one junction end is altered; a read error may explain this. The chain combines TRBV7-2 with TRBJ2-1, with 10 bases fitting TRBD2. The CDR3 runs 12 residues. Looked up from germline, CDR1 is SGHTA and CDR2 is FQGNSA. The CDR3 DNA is TGTGCCAGCAGCCCGAGCGGGGGGGAGAGAGTCTTC. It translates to CASSPSGGERVF.

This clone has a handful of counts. The CDR3 spells CASSPGQYRGEQFF. CDR3 nucleotides: TGTGCCAGCAGTCCGGGACAGTATCGGGGTGAGCAGTTCTTC. This chain connects TRBV28 to TRBJ2-1, with 7 bases lining up with TRBD1. CDR3 length: 14 residues. J lost 9 bases, V lost 5 bases, and 10 bases had no gene match. The germline V gene encodes CDR1 MDHEN and CDR2 SYDVKM. Complete variable domain (other parts from reference TRBV28 and TRBJ2-1): DVKVTQSSRYLVKRTGEKVFLECVQDMDHENMFWYRQDPGLGLRLIYFSYDVKMKEKGDIPEGYSVSREKKERFSLILESASTNQTSMYLCASSPGQYRGEQFFGPGTRLTVL.

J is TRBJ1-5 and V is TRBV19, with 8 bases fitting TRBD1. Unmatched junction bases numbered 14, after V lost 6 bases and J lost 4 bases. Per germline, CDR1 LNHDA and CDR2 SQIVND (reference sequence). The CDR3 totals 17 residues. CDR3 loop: CASREIFRGPGNQPQHF. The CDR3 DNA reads TGTGCCAGTAGGGAAATCTTCAGGGGGCCAGGGAATCAGCCCCAGCATTTT.

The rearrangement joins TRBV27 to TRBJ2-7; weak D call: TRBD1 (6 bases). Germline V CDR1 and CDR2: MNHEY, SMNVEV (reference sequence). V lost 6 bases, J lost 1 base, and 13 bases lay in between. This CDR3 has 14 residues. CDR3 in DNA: TGTGCCAGCAGGGACAGACCAACTTCCTACGAGCAGTACTTC. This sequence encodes CASRDRPTSYEQYF.

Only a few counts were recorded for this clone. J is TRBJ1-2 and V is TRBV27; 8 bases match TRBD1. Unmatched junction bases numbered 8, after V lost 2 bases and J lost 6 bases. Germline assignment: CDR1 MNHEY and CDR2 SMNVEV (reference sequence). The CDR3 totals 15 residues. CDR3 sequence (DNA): TGTGCCAGCAGTTTAGGAATCGGACAGGGACATGGCTACACCTTC. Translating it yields CASSLGIGQGHGYTF.